This T cell receptor (beta chain) derives from a study of Japanese encephalitis immunity and Zika vaccine responses (dated by TCRdb to the early 2020s). At the level of the whole study: The included participants were given three 5.0 ug doses of alum-adjuvanted ZPIV at weeks 0, 4 and 28. A two-dose regimen of JEV vaccine (IXIARO), with doses given 28 days apart, was administered to 11 to 12 participants two to three months before the first ZPIV dose. One dose of YFV vaccine (YF-VAX) was administered before ZPIV to about a dozen participants, and nine or ten participants were flavivirus-naive. For TCR sequencing, several representative participants were chosen from each pre-vaccination group, with samples at week 0 (after pre-vaccination, before ZPIV) and week 52. In addition, the TCR repertoires of a few flavivirus-naive individuals were analyzed at weeks 2, 6 and 52 after ZPIV vaccination began. Stimulations used ZIKV structural-protein peptide pools split into flavivirus-conserved and non-conserved sets, or JEV or YFV peptides matching the pre-vaccination. The ZIKV peptides, 15-mers that overlapped by 11 residues, were chosen for containing NetMHCpan/NetMHCII-predicted epitopes with affinity below 50 nM. The study examined whether earlier vaccination against Japanese encephalitis virus (JEV) or yellow fever virus (YFV) influenced CD4 T cell responses to the Zika vaccine. Beyond this particular receptor, the publication reports: JEV-pre-vaccinated donors showed higher repertoire similarity across time-points and stimulations than YFV-pre-vaccinated donors, indicating more clonotypes common to ZIKV and JEV stimulation. Samples were clustered by participant, with no similarity observed between individuals, suggesting that no public TCRs were detected. Sample size limitations prevented peptide-pool deconvolution, so the individual peptides driving cross-reactive responses were not identified. The analysis was restricted to a subset of trial participants with three doses and adequate samples, and the entire vaccinated cohort was not analyzed. In JEV-pre-vaccinated donors, the repertoire richness of CD4 T cells responding to conserved ZIKV epitopes decreased significantly after ZPIV. Only a few individuals showed CD8 T cell responses to the ZIKV peptide pools, and those responses were of very low magnitude.

The germline V gene specifies SGDLS as CDR1 and YYNGEE as CDR2. Spanning cysteine to phenylalanine, the CDR3 consists of 15 amino acids. Just the 45-base CDR3 DNA is kept, in frame starting at base 1. The trim is 0 bases for V and 0 bases for J, with a gap of 7 bases between the germline ends. The library was obtained by 5' RACE. Before sequencing, the TCRbeta libraries were pooled in amounts proportional to the number of cells sorted for each library. Total RNA was extracted from the sorted cells with RNAzol RT, and cDNA was synthesized using an oligo(dT) primer and a template-switching oligo. The TCRbeta V-CDR3-J region was amplified by PCR with Kapa HiFi between a SMARTer oligo primer and a TCRbeta constant-region primer. Illumina adaptors and sample-specific index barcodes were added in a second PCR, with HighPrep bead cleanup and a Bioanalyzer check confirming a band of roughly 650 bp. Libraries were sequenced on an Illumina MiSeq with 2x151 bp paired-end reads. For the original study's pipeline: An in-house Java program demultiplexed the reads, and MiXCR assigned TCRbeta annotations and counted clonotypes. To assess repertoire overlap, Morisita-Horn indices from the R package vegan were used, along with UPGMA clustering and Circos plots of recurring clonotypes. Shannon diversity and richness were normalized to the highest possible value given the input cell numbers, yielding values from 0 to 1. CDR3beta sequences were aligned with MUSCLE, distances were computed with SeqinR, and multidimensional scaling was plotted in R. The raw public data were reprocessed by TCRdb itself: fastp quality trimming at Q25, MiXCR clonotype calling, in-frame beta chains only. Entries are consolidated by CDR3 protein sequence, retaining the most common genes and DNA. TCRdb's processing, not the authors' own work, is the source of the V and J calls. Across this sample there are approximately 250 distinct CDR3 sequences, with approximately 2.1% seen only once. Of the sample, roughly 41% falls within the top ten clones.

Judged by its sample share, this clonotype qualifies as medium-sized (0.01 to 0.1%). No base quality information exists; no much larger clone differs at one position. PBMCs were labeled with CellTrace CFSE and cultured for approximately 6 days in RPMI with 8% human serum plus peptide pools at around 0.95 ug/mL each. On a BD FACSAria, proliferating CD4 T cells were sorted without fixation as live CD56-CD19-CD16-CD3+CD4+ CFSE-low cells. Enrolled adults were healthy and seronegative for ZIKV, JEV, YFV, DENV and WNV by microneutralization screening. The samples were drawn from a phase 1 trial of an alum-adjuvanted Zika purified-inactivated virus (ZPIV) vaccine that was randomized, double-blinded and placebo-controlled. Peripheral blood mononuclear cells were isolated using a standard procedure and kept frozen in liquid nitrogen until needed.

The chain is made from TRBV9 and TRBJ1-3; no D gene call is confident. The TCR originated in an adult man who received an inactivated Zika virus vaccine. The sequenced sample was antigen-activated CD4+ T cells from blood, cultured, obtained during a Zika inactivated vaccine study. The CDR3 reads CASSVGRSSGNTIYF. The sequenced DNA is TGTGCCAGCAGCGTAGGGAGGAGCTCTGGAAACACCATATATTTT.